This T cell receptor beta chain was sequenced for a study of T cell changes during pregnancy in multiple sclerosis. Produced via immunoSEQ multiplex PCR; TCRdb's table is partial and in-frame only. Of roughly 90,000 clones in the sample, 85% to 95% were seen once. The germline gives CDR1 MNHNS, CDR2 SASEGT. V was cut by 5 bases and J by 5 bases, with 10 bases left in between. The CDR3 consists of 13 residues. Here the sequenced sample was peripheral blood, taken before pregnancy. The clonotype was recovered from a female donor with multiple sclerosis, enrolled in a pregnancy study. V is TRBV6-1 and J is TRBJ1-5; D remains unclear. The CDR3 reads CASSRRQDQPQHF. The DNA for the CDR3 is TGTGCCAGCAGTCGCAGGCAGGATCAGCCCCAGCATTTT.